Below are 8 T cell receptor beta chains sequenced from a single sample in a study of cytomegalovirus exposure and HLA in healthy donors. PCR employed 60 Vbeta and 13 Jbeta primers. Repertoires were generated with immunoSEQ multiplex PCR, while TCRdb's copy carries only in-frame clones and drops some. The sample carries some 270,000 clones, approximately 91% recorded once. The sequenced sample was PBMCs. The receptors come from a girl aged 2-9 years in good health and CMV-seronegative.

V usage is TRBV21-1 and J usage is TRBJ2-5; no DNA check was done on the table's D call, TRBD1. TRBV21-1 is a known pseudogene. This CDR3 contains 14 residues. CDR3 protein: CASSKSAREETQYF. Here the CDR3 DNA reads TGTGCCAGCAGCAAATCAGCCAGGGAAGAGACCCAGTACTTC.

This chain joins TRBV2 and TRBJ1-5; 7 positions match TRBD1. Per germline, CDR1 SNHLY and CDR2 FYNNEI. The CDR3 has 15 residues. With V trimmed by 5 bases and J by 3 bases, 7 bases remained unmatched. CDR3 in DNA: TGTGCCAGCAGTTTATCGGGACAGCTCAATCAGCCCCAGCATTTT. Translated: CASSLSGQLNQPQHF.

Of note for this clone: One end of the junction fails to match germline, which may point to a read error. The chain is built from TRBV5-5 and TRBJ1-2; 7 bases map to TRBD1. The CDR3 loop spans 15 amino acids. The germline gives CDR1 SGHKS, CDR2 YYEKEE (reference sequence). For the CDR3, the DNA is TGTGTCAGCAGTCTCGACAGGGACCGGGGCTATGGCTACACCTTC. Amino acid sequence: CVSSLDRDRGYGYTF.

This clone came up once. The chain carries TRBV6-6 and TRBJ2-7, with D perhaps TRBD2 (6 bases). The CDR3 is made up of 15 amino acids. Trimming pared 2 bases from V and 1 base from J, leaving 12 bases between. Germline CDR1 and CDR2: MNHNY and SVGAGI (reference sequence). For the CDR3, the DNA is TGTGCCAGCAGTTACGTCGGGGGATTTTCCTACGAGCAGTACTTC. Amino acid sequence: CASSYVGGFSYEQYF.

The CDR3, as DNA: TGTGCCAGCAGCTTTAGTGAGACCCAGTACTTC. Its translation is CASSFSETQYF. The V gene is TRBV7-9, the J gene TRBJ2-5, with D uncertain. CDR3 length: 11 amino acids. Looked up from germline, CDR1 is SEHNR and CDR2 is FQNEAQ (reference sequence). Between the trimmed V and J ends, which lost 3 bases and 5 bases, there was a span of 4 bases.

The chain has TRBV6-1 and TRBJ2-2; TRBD2 matches at 8 bases. The CDR3 is 14 residues long. Germline V gene data show CDR1 as MNHNS and CDR2 as SASEGT. J lost 10 bases, V lost 4 bases, and 8 bases had no gene match. The CDR3 DNA sequence: TGTGCCAGCAGTGCGGGACTAGAGGGGCTGGAGCTGTTTTTT. It specifies CASSAGLEGLELFF.

This clone came up a few times. The chain has TRBV5-1 and TRBJ2-5, with TRBD2 matching over 7 bases. With V trimmed by 4 bases and J by 5 bases, 5 bases remained unmatched. CDR1 is SGHRS, CDR2 YFSETQ, per germline. The CDR3 runs 13 residues. The CDR3: CASSRWEGETQYF. The CDR3 DNA reads TGCGCCAGCAGCCGATGGGAGGGGGAGACCCAGTACTTC.

J is TRBJ1-4 and V is TRBV5-6; no clear D gene. V was shortened by 1 base and J by 0 bases, with 7 bases between the two germline ends. The CDR3 sequence is 15 residues long. Germline assignment: CDR1 SGHDT and CDR2 YYEEEE. The CDR3 loop is CASSLMAATNEKLFF. The CDR3 region has the DNA TGTGCCAGCAGCTTGATGGCGGCAACTAATGAAAAACTGTTTTTT.